This entry lists 18 T cell receptor beta chains sequenced from one sample in a study of blood T cells in healthy people across ages. Through a sample-barcoded 5' primer and a J-beta primer mix, a second PCR was run for roughly 6 to 12 cycles. From the 5' RACE reads, TCRdb called clonotypes with MiXCR, one entry per CDR3 protein. This sample has hundreds of thousands of distinct CDR3 sequences, with 24% found just once. The same sample was also studied in work on T cells of mothers and their children.

The sample taken for sequencing was blood. These receptors were collected from a boy aged 5-17 years in good health.

This chain joins TRBV5-1 and TRBJ1-2; D gene ambiguous. Trimming stripped 1 base from V and 6 bases from J, with 10 bases between. The CDR3 is 13 amino acids. Per germline, CDR1 SGHRS and CDR2 YFSETQ. Written as DNA, the CDR3 is TGCGCCAGCAGCTTGCCGGCGGCAGATGGCTACACCTTC. Its protein is CASSLPAADGYTF.

This clonotype was seen a handful of times. In DNA, the CDR3 is TGTGCCATCAGTCCAGGGTCTTGGAGGTACAATGAGCAGTTCTTC. Translation: CAISPGSWRYNEQFF. The chain recombines TRBV10-3 with TRBJ2-1, with D perhaps being TRBD1 or TRBD2 (5 bases each). Trimming removed 5 bases from V and 4 bases from J, with 15 bases in between. Per germline, CDR1 ENHRY and CDR2 SYGVKD. The CDR3 runs to 15 residues.

There are many counts of this clonotype. The chain has TRBV6-1 and TRBJ2-2; no clear D. This CDR3 spans 14 amino acids. Trimming stripped 4 bases from V and 3 bases from J, with 9 bases between. Germline-derived CDR1 and CDR2 are MNHNS and SASEGT. CDR3 residues: CASSVVRDTGELFF. In nucleotides, the CDR3 is TGTGCCAGCAGTGTGGTTAGGGACACCGGGGAGCTGTTTTTT.

This clonotype turned up a few times. This could be a read error, since a much larger clone is one nucleotide away. The CDR3 loop reads CATNRKGAYEQYF. The CDR3 DNA sequence: TGTGCCACCAACAGAAAGGGGGCCTACGAGCAGTACTTC. This chain connects TRBV15 to TRBJ2-7, with a tentative D call TRBD1 (6 bases). Germline lookup yields CDR1 LNHNV and CDR2 YYDKDF (reference sequence). This CDR3 comprises 13 residues.

This clonotype was counted only a few times. The rearrangement joins TRBV7-2 to TRBJ2-7, with 10 bases lining up with TRBD2. This CDR3 contains 15 residues. In germline, CDR1 is SGHTA, CDR2 FQGNSA. The J segment lost 7 bases and the V segment lost 1 base, leaving 7 bases of the junction unmatched. The CDR3, as DNA: TGTGCCAGCAGCTTAGGGTCAGCGGGGGGGCTTGAGCAGTACTTC. The encoded protein is CASSLGSAGGLEQYF. Drawing the rest from reference TRBV7-2 and TRBJ2-7, the complete variable domain is GAGVSQSPSNKVTEKGKDVELRCDPISGHTALYWYRQSLGQGLEFLIYFQGNSAPDKSGLPSDRFSAERTGGSVSTLTIQRTQQEDSAVYLCASSLGSAGGLEQYFGPGTRLTVT.

This clonotype was seen more than once but under ten times. The rearrangement links TRBV27 to TRBJ2-1, with 9 positions matching TRBD2. J lost 8 bases, V lost 3 bases, and 8 bases had no gene match. This CDR3 spans 15 amino acids. Germline values: CDR1 MNHEY, CDR2 SMNVEV (reference sequence). CDR3 in amino acids: CASSLRGGLNYEQFF. CDR3 coding DNA: TGTGCCAGCAGTTTGCGGGGGGGCTTAAATTATGAGCAGTTCTTC.

This clonotype was counted many times. The J gene is TRBJ2-3, the V gene TRBV29-1; D is unresolved. CDR1 is SQVTM and CDR2 is ANQGSEA in the germline V gene. This CDR3 spans 10 amino acids. The germline V and J ends were trimmed by 6 bases and 6 bases, with 7 bases remaining between them. CDR3 region: CSVGPDTQYF. CDR3 nucleotide sequence: TGCAGCGTAGGACCTGATACGCAGTATTTT.

This clonotype was recorded many times. The chain employs TRBV3-1 and TRBJ2-4; D remains ambiguous. V was pared by 1 base and J by 2 bases, with 15 bases between. Germline values: CDR1 LGHDT, CDR2 YNNKEL (reference sequence). The length of the CDR3 is 17 residues. CDR3 DNA: TGTGCCAGCAGCCAAGTTTCCCGGGCCAGACCCAAAAACATTCAGTACTTC. This encodes CASSQVSRARPKNIQYF.

The chain recombines TRBV5-1 with TRBJ2-7, with 9 bases that match TRBD1. In germline, CDR1 is SGHRS, CDR2 YFSETQ. J gave up 2 bases and V 3 bases, and 6 bases lay outside the gene matches. The CDR3 contains 15 residues. The CDR3 sequence: CASSWSGTGTYEQYF. For the CDR3, the DNA is TGCGCCAGCAGCTGGAGTGGGACAGGGACCTACGAGCAGTACTTC.

The V and J genes are TRBV29-1 and TRBJ2-3; D may be TRBD1 or TRBD2 (6 bases each). This CDR3 is 14 amino acids long. Trimming removed 4 bases from V and 2 bases from J, with 13 bases in between. Germline V lookup: CDR1 SQVTM, CDR2 ANQGSEA. For the CDR3, the DNA is TGCAGCGTTGTAGGGGGGACACACACAGATACGCAGTATTTT. This sequence encodes CSVVGGTHTDTQYF.

This clonotype has more than one count but fewer than ten. V gene TRBV28 combines with J gene TRBJ2-5; D might be TRBD1 or TRBD2, each matching 5 bases. With the DNA end fitting TRBJ2-7 better, the J assignment may be wrong. This CDR3 has 14 residues. CDR1 and CDR2 (germline): MDHEN, SYDVKM. CDR3 region: CASSSLEGSYEQYF. The DNA for the CDR3 is TGTGCCAGCAGTTCCCTTGAGGGGTCCTACGAGCAGTACTTC.

As regards this clonotype: A junction boundary mismatches the germline segment, possibly from a read error. The genes are TRBV13 and TRBJ2-2, with D perhaps TRBD2 (5 bases). Germline CDR1 and CDR2: PRHDT and FYEKMQ (reference sequence). This CDR3 has 15 residues. Written as DNA, the CDR3 is TGTGCCAGCAGCTTAGAGGCAGGACGCACCGGGGAGCTGCTTTTT. As protein: CASSLEAGRTGELLF.

This clonotype turned up a few times. The chain couples TRBV20-1 to TRBJ2-3, with D hard to call. Germline CDR1 reads DFQATT; CDR2 reads SNEGSKA (reference sequence). The CDR3 is made up of 14 amino acids. Trimming left V 3 bases short and J 6 bases short, with 16 bases between. The CDR3 nucleotides read TGCAGTGCTAGGTTACTCCCACCTCTGGATACGCAGTATTTT. This translates into CSARLLPPLDTQYF.

The rearrangement links TRBV4-1 to TRBJ2-5; possibly TRBD1 or TRBD2 for D (5 bases each). The CDR3 loop spans 18 amino acids. Germline CDR1 and CDR2: MGHRA and YSYEKL. V was trimmed by 0 bases and J by 0 bases, leaving 17 bases between them. The CDR3 bases are TGCGCCAGCAGCCAAGATCGCGTAGGGGCGGGTAACCAAGAGACCCAGTACTTC. Protein: CASSQDRVGAGNQETQYF.

Ten or more counts support this clonotype. CDR3 loop: CASSQGGGGLYEQYF. The CDR3 nucleotides are TGTGCCAGCAGCCAGGGCGGCGGGGGCCTCTACGAGCAGTACTTC. The rearrangement joins TRBV11-1 to TRBJ2-5, with D possibly being TRBD2 (7 bases). The better agreement between TRBJ2-7 and the DNA end casts doubt on the J call. The CDR3 length is 15 residues. Looked up from germline, CDR1 is SGHAT and CDR2 is FQDESV (reference sequence).

This clonotype has just a few counts. This rearrangement joins TRBV12-3 or TRBV12-4 to TRBJ2-1; D remains unclear. V gave up 3 bases and J gave up 0 bases, with 6 bases separating them. CDR3 length equals 14 residues. This chain's CDR3 is CASSFWSSYNEQFF. The CDR3 nucleotides read TGTGCCAGCAGTTTTTGGAGCTCCTACAATGAGCAGTTCTTC.

The rearrangement joins TRBV27 to TRBJ1-4; D is uncertain. The CDR3 sequence is 14 residues long. V gave up 5 bases and J gave up 0 bases, with 7 bases separating them. In germline, CDR1 is MNHEY, CDR2 SMNVEV (reference sequence). CDR3 bases: TGTGCCAGCAGTCCGCGAACAACTAATGAAAAACTGTTTTTT. Its protein is CASSPRTTNEKLFF.

Points on this clonotype: One end of the junction varies from germline; a read error may be responsible. The chain joins TRBV29-1 to TRBJ1-1; TRBD1 matches 8 bases. Germline CDR1 and CDR2: SQVTM and ANQGSEA. The CDR3 totals 13 residues. The CDR3 coding sequence is TGCAGCGTTGGGGGCAGGGGGCACACTGAAGCTTCCTTT. Its translation is CSVGGRGHTEASF.